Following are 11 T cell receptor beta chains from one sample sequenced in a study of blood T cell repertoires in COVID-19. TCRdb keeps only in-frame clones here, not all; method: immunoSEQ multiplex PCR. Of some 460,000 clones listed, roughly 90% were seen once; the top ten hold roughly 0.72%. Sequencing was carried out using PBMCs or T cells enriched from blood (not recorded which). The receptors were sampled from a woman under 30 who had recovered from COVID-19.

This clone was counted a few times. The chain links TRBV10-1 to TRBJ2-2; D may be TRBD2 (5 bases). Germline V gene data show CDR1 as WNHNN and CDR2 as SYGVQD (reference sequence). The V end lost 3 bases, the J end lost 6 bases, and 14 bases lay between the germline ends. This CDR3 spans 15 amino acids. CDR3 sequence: CASSDRRGGPGELFF. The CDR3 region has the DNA TGCGCCAGCAGTGATCGTCGGGGTGGGCCCGGGGAGCTGTTTTTT.

The chain's CDR3 is CASSLEGGAEETQYF. As DNA, the CDR3 is TGCGCCAGCAGCTTGGAAGGGGGCGCGGAGGAGACCCAGTACTTC. V gene TRBV5-1 combines with J gene TRBJ2-5; 7 bases match TRBD1. The length of the CDR3 is 15 residues. Germline V gives CDR1 SGHRS, CDR2 YFSETQ. Unmatched junction bases numbered 7, after V lost 0 bases and J lost 5 bases.

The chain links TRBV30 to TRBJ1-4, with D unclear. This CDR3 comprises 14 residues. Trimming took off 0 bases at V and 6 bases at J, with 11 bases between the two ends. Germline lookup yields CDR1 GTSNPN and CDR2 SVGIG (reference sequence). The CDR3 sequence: CAWSVEGYDEKLFF. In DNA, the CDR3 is TGTGCCTGGAGTGTGGAGGGTTATGATGAAAAACTGTTTTTT.

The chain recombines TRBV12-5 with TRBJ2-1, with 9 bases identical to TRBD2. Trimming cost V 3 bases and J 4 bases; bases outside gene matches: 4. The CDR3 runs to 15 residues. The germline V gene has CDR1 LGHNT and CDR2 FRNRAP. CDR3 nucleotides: TGTGCTAGTGGTTTTCAAGCGGGGGGTTACAATGAGCAGTTCTTC. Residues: CASGFQAGGYNEQFF.

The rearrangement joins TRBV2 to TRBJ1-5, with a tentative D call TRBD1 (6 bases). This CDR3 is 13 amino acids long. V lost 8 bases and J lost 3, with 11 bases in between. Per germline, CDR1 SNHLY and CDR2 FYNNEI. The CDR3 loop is CASVGQLNQPQHF. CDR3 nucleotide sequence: TGTGCCAGCGTAGGACAGCTCAATCAGCCCCAGCATTTT. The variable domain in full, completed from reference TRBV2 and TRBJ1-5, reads EPEVTQTPSHQVTQMGQEVILRCVPISNHLYFYWYRQILGQKVEFLVSFYNNEISEKSEIFDDQFSVERPDGSNFTLKIRSTKLEDSAMYFCASVGQLNQPQHFGDGTRLSIL.

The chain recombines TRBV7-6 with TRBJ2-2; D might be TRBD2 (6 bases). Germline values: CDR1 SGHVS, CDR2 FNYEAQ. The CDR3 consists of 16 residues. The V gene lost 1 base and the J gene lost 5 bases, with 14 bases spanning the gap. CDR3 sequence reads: CASSLERGLGTGELFF. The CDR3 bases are TGTGCCAGCAGCTTAGAACGGGGACTCGGAACCGGGGAGCTGTTTTTT. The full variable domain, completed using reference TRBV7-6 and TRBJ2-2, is GAGVSQSPRYKVTKRGQDVALRCDPISGHVSLYWYRQALGQGPEFLTYFNYEAQQDKSGLPNDRFSAERPEGSISTLTIQRTEQRDSAMYRCASSLERGLGTGELFFGEGSRLTVL.

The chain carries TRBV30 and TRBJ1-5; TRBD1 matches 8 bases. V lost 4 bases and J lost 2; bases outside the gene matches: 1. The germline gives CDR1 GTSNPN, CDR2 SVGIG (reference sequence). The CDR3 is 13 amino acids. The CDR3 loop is CAWKGQGNQPQHF. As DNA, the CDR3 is TGTGCCTGGAAGGGACAGGGCAATCAGCCCCAGCATTTT.

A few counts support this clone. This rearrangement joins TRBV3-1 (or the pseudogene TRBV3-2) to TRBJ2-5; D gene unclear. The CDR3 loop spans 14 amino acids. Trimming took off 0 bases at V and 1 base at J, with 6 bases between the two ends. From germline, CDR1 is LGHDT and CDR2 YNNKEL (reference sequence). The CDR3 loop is CASSQEAIQETQYF. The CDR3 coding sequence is TGTGCCAGCAGCCAAGAAGCTATCCAAGAGACCCAGTACTTC.

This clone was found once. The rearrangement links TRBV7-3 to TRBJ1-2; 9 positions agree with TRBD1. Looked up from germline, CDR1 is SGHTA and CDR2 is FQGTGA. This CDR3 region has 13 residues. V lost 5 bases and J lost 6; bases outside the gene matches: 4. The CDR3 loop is CASSPGQGDGYTF. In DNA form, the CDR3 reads TGTGCCAGCAGCCCGGGACAGGGAGATGGCTACACCTTC.

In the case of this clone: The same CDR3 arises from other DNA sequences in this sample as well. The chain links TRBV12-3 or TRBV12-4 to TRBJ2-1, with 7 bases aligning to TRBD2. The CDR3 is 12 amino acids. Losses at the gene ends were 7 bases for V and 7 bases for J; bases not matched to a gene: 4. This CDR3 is CASTLGGNEQFF. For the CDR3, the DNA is TGTGCCAGCACCCTGGGGGGGAATGAGCAGTTCTTC.

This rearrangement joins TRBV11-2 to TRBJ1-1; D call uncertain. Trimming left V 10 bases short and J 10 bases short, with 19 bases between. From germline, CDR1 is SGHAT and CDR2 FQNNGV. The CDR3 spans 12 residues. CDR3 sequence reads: CAIDISRRGAFF. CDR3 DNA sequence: TGTGCCATCGATATTTCACGACGAGGAGCTTTCTTT.